In its sample, the clone carrying this TCR beta chain was seen a few times. Its antigen is still unknown. Trimming removed 6 bases at V and 4 bases at J, with 7 bases between. CDR1 SNHLY and CDR2 FYNNEI come from the germline V gene. The CDR3 sequence is 12 residues long. Sequenced with the Oncomine TCR Beta short-read assay was DNA taken from cultured CD4+ T cells. Each CDR3 protein is one row after TCRdb ran MiXCR on the PCR reads. The sample yields 8,000 or so distinct CDR3 sequences, about a fifth seen once. Treatment given: roughly 10-day PBMC culture with coronavirus spike peptide pools or control peptides (ViraFEST assay). T cells were expanded with peptide pools, and expanded clonotypes were identified by TCR sequencing. The positive PCR dates, which preceded the US Alpha, Beta and Delta variants, fell between March and December 2020. This record comes from a study of vaccination and CD4 T cells after COVID-19.

This receptor was taken from a human donor who had recovered from COVID-19. The chain recombines TRBV2 with TRBJ1-3; D remains ambiguous. The sequencing used CD4+ T cells from blood, cultured in vitro, collected after SARS-CoV-2 vaccination. The chain's CDR3 is CASRGGGNTIYF. CDR3 DNA sequence: TGTGCCAGCAGAGGAGGAGGAAACACCATATATTTT.